This entry lists 23 T cell receptor beta chains sequenced from one sample in a study of post-analysis software for immune sequencing data. Regarding the study as a whole: Comparison of patients with controls showed five TRBV segments more frequent in patients, TRBV5-6, TRBV5-1 and TRBV20-1 among them.

cDNA libraries for TCR beta contained unique molecular identifiers. MiXCR, applied by TCRdb to the PCR reads, yields one record per CDR3 protein. In the table there are hundreds of thousands of distinct CDR3 sequences, about 40% of which are singletons. Antigens for these TCRs are unknown. Input material: blood. The receptors derive from a girl aged 5 to 17 with multiple sclerosis.

The table lists this clonotype with a few counts. V usage is TRBV6-5 and J usage is TRBJ2-5; 11 nucleotides match TRBD1. Per the germline V gene, CDR1 is MNHEY and CDR2 is SVGAGI. The V segment lost 7 bases and the J segment 5 bases; nucleotides outside the gene matches: 6. CDR3 length equals 14 residues. CDR3 DNA: TGTGCCAGCACTATTGGACAGGGGGCTGAGACCCAGTACTTC. Translation gives CASTIGQGAETQYF.

This chain connects TRBV10-3 to TRBJ2-7, with 13 bases fitting TRBD2. The CDR3 loop spans 16 amino acids. CDR1 and CDR2 from the germline V gene are ENHRY and SYGVKD. With V trimmed by 4 bases and J by 3 bases, 6 bases remained unmatched. The CDR3 region is CAISAIGTSGNYEQYF. CDR3 coding DNA: TGTGCCATCAGTGCGATCGGGACTAGCGGGAACTACGAGCAGTACTTC.

This clonotype occurred a few times. The chain uses TRBV11-3 and TRBJ1-2; TRBD1 aligns across 7 bases. In germline, CDR1 is SGHNT, CDR2 YENEEA. CDR3 length: 14 residues. Trimming cost V 5 bases and J 3 bases; bases outside gene matches: 6. The DNA for the CDR3 is TGTGCCAGCAGCCTCAGGACAGGTCACTATGGCTACACCTTC. This gives the protein CASSLRTGHYGYTF.

CDR3 residues: CSARGSAGAYEQYF. CDR3 nucleotides: TGCAGTGCTAGAGGTTCAGCGGGAGCCTACGAGCAGTACTTC. The rearrangement links TRBV20-1 to TRBJ2-7; 8 bases map to TRBD2. Looked up from germline, CDR1 is DFQATT and CDR2 is SNEGSKA (reference sequence). The CDR3 runs to 14 residues. V dropped 1 base and J dropped 2; count of bases not matched to a gene: 4.

The gene calls are TRBV12-3 or TRBV12-4 and TRBJ2-1, with TRBD2 matching over 12 bases. The CDR3 length is 18 residues. The V segment lost 2 bases and the J segment 9 bases; nucleotides outside the gene matches: 14. As DNA, the CDR3 is TGTGCCAGCAGTTTACGGAGGGTCCTAGCGGGAGGGCGCTCTGAGCAGTTCTTC. Translated: CASSLRRVLAGGRSEQFF.

This clonotype has more than one count but fewer than ten. J is TRBJ2-7 and V is TRBV5-1, with TRBD1 identical over 7 bases. Trimming took 4 bases from V and 1 from J; bases not matched to a gene: 5. The CDR3 consists of 14 residues. Germline lookup yields CDR1 SGHRS and CDR2 YFSETQ. The CDR3 here is CASSTGQVSYEQYF. The DNA of the CDR3 is TGCGCCAGCAGCACCGGACAGGTTTCCTACGAGCAGTACTTC.

The rearrangement joins TRBV20-1 to TRBJ2-7; 10 nucleotides align to TRBD1. Germline V lookup: CDR1 DFQATT, CDR2 SNEGSKA (reference sequence). V lost 6 bases, J lost 0 bases, and 8 bases stayed unmatched. This CDR3 has 15 residues. This chain's CDR3 is CSAETGGASSYEQYF. Written as DNA, the CDR3 is TGCAGTGCGGAGACAGGGGGCGCTTCCTCCTACGAGCAGTACTTC.

V gene TRBV7-8 combines with J gene TRBJ2-1, with D unresolved. The CDR3 length is 15 residues. Trimming took off 4 bases at V and 5 bases at J, with 15 bases between the two ends. CDR1 SGHVS and CDR2 FQNEAQ come from the germline V gene. The CDR3 sequence: CASSSRGASHNEQFF. DNA for the CDR3: TGTGCCAGCAGCTCCCGAGGTGCGAGTCACAATGAGCAGTTCTTC.

This rearrangement joins TRBV5-1 to TRBJ2-1; no clear D gene. This CDR3 contains 14 residues. Trimming stripped 5 bases from V and 9 bases from J, with 18 bases between. Per the germline V gene, CDR1 is SGHRS and CDR2 is YFSETQ. The CDR3: CASSTMDGSREQFF. CDR3 nucleotide sequence: TGCGCCAGCAGTACTATGGACGGTTCACGTGAGCAGTTCTTC.

The chain has TRBV9 and TRBJ2-1; maybe TRBD2 (5 bases). The DNA end lines up better with TRBJ2-7; the J call may be wrong. The CDR3 consists of 13 residues. The germline gives CDR1 SGDLS, CDR2 YYNGEE. The CDR3 nucleotides are TGTGCCAGCAGCCCCCGGCTAGCCAATGAGCAGTACTTC. This gives the protein CASSPRLANEQYF.

The rearrangement links TRBV7-2 to TRBJ2-7, with D unclear. Trimming cost V 4 bases and J 0 bases, with 10 bases left between them. CDR3 length equals 14 residues. Per the germline V gene, CDR1 is SGHTA and CDR2 is FQGNSA. In DNA, the CDR3 is TGTGCCAGCAGCTCCGGTGTGGGCTCCTACGAGCAGTACTTC. Translation gives CASSSGVGSYEQYF.

The CDR3: CASSFTGGGSQPQHF. Written as DNA, the CDR3 is TGTGCCAGCAGTTTTACGGGGGGCGGTAGTCAGCCCCAGCATTTT. The chain is built from TRBV12-3 or TRBV12-4 and TRBJ1-5, with D perhaps matching TRBD1 (6 bases). V shed 3 bases and J shed 6 bases, with 15 bases lying between them. The CDR3 consists of 15 residues.

V gene TRBV20-1 combines with J gene TRBJ2-1; TRBD2 aligns across 10 bases. This CDR3 contains 18 residues. Trimming cost V 4 bases and J 0 bases; bases outside gene matches: 12. Germline loops: CDR1 DFQATT, CDR2 SNEGSKA (reference sequence). The DNA for the CDR3 is TGCAGTGCTATTACCCCGACTAGCGGGCGACTCTCCTACAATGAGCAGTTCTTC. This encodes CSAITPTSGRLSYNEQFF.

In its sample, this clonotype was seen a few times. The chain employs TRBV28 and TRBJ2-7; 10 bases map to TRBD2. CDR3 size: 20 residues. CDR1 is MDHEN, CDR2 SYDVKM, per germline. V trimming: 6 bases; J trimming: 6 bases; junction bases outside the gene matches: 26. CDR3 in DNA: TGTGCCAGCAGCCCCTCGGGGGCACAGTTTAAATTAGCGGGAGGTGGCGAGCAGTACTTC. It is translated as CASSPSGAQFKLAGGGEQYF.

This chain links TRBV12-3 or TRBV12-4 with TRBJ2-7; 12 nucleotides match TRBD2. Trimming cost V 5 bases and J 11 bases; bases outside gene matches: 7. The CDR3 is 13 residues long. Here the CDR3 DNA reads TGTGCCAGCAGTCTAGGACTAGCGGGAAGGGAGTACTTC. As protein: CASSLGLAGREYF.

This chain joins TRBV6-5 and TRBJ2-4, with no clear D. In germline, CDR1 is MNHEY, CDR2 SVGAGI. V gave up 7 bases and J gave up 1 base, with 11 bases separating them. CDR3 length: 14 amino acids. The CDR3 loop is CASIQRRAKNIQYF. The DNA for the CDR3 is TGTGCCAGCATCCAACGACGGGCCAAAAACATTCAGTACTTC.

This clonotype was found a few times. The chain recombines TRBV29-1 with TRBJ2-1; TRBD1 or TRBD2 may be the D gene (5 bases each). This CDR3 spans 16 amino acids. Deletions cut 6 bases from V and 2 bases from J, with 20 bases between. CDR1 is SQVTM, CDR2 ANQGSEA, per germline. The CDR3 region has the DNA TGCAGCGTGGTAGAGGGGTCGCGTAGGCCCTACAATGAGCAGTTCTTC. This encodes CSVVEGSRRPYNEQFF.

Comments on this clonotype: A much more abundant neighbour one base away suggests this may be a read error. This rearrangement joins TRBV4-1 to TRBJ2-1; D is undetermined. The DNA end favors TRBJ2-7, so the J call may be wrong. The CDR3 covers 16 residues. CDR1 is MGHRA and CDR2 is YSYEKL in the germline V gene. Here the CDR3 DNA reads TGCGCCAGCAGCCAAGTCAACATGGTGGCCTACAATGAGCAGTACTTC. Encoded protein: CASSQVNMVAYNEQYF.

This clonotype was seen more than once but under ten times. V gene TRBV6-1 combines with J gene TRBJ2-5; D possibly corresponds to TRBD1 (5 bases). Germline V gene data show CDR1 as MNHNS and CDR2 as SASEGT. This CDR3 region has 13 residues. Between the trimmed V and J ends, which lost 7 bases and 3 bases, there was a span of 12 bases. For the CDR3, the DNA is TGTGCCAGCACCTTGACAGCGAAAGAGACCCAGTACTTC. Protein sequence: CASTLTAKETQYF.

This clonotype was counted once. The chain links TRBV12-3 or TRBV12-4 to TRBJ1-1, with TRBD1 as a possible D gene (5 bases). The CDR3 is made up of 13 amino acids. Trimming shortened V by 3 bases and J by 10 bases, and 15 bases separated the two germline ends. DNA for the CDR3: TGTGCCAGCAGTTTCCCGGGGCTGGGTATAGCTTTCTTT. Translated: CASSFPGLGIAFF.

The gene calls are TRBV19 and TRBJ1-5, with no clear D. Trimming cost V 7 bases and J 0 bases, with 13 bases left between them. Germline loops: CDR1 LNHDA, CDR2 SQIVND (reference sequence). The CDR3 contains 15 residues. The CDR3 DNA is TGTGCCAGTACTATCGAGGGAAATAGCAATCAGCCCCAGCATTTT. Its protein is CASTIEGNSNQPQHF.

The chain is built from TRBV11-3 and TRBJ2-1; 7 bases line up with TRBD2. The CDR3 runs to 15 residues. Germline values: CDR1 SGHNT, CDR2 YENEEA. V lost 1 base, J lost 5 bases, and 5 bases stayed unmatched. For the CDR3, the DNA is TGTGCCAGCAGCTTAGCGGGAGGCTCTCACAATGAGCAGTTCTTC. Protein sequence: CASSLAGGSHNEQFF. The full variable domain, rest sourced from reference TRBV11-3 and TRBJ2-1, is EAGVVQSPRYKIIEKKQPVAFWCNPISGHNTLYWYLQNLGQGPELLIRYENEEAVDDSQLPKDRFSAERLKGVDSTLKIQPAELGDSAVYLCASSLAGGSHNEQFFGPGTRLTVL.

Judged by abundance, this clonotype is medium-sized. The chain joins TRBV6-4 to TRBJ2-3, with 8 bases lining up with TRBD1. Germline V lookup: CDR1 MRHNA, CDR2 SNTAGT. V was pared by 0 bases and J by 4 bases, with 0 bases of the junction left unmatched. CDR3 length: 14 residues. CDR3 sequence: CASSDSQGADTQYF. DNA of the CDR3: TGTGCCAGCAGTGACTCACAGGGGGCAGATACGCAGTATTTT.